This paragraph covers one T cell receptor (beta chain) sequence. The antigen is not known. TCR beta cDNA libraries had unique molecular identifiers. Via MiXCR, TCRdb re-called the PCR reads, giving one row per CDR3 protein. The sample lists 380,000 or so distinct CDR3 sequences, 30% to 45% seen once, with around an eighth in the top ten. These data are taken from a study of post-analysis software for immune sequencing data. This CDR3 spans 15 amino acids. The germline gives CDR1 MGHRA, CDR2 YSYEKL. V was pared by 1 base and J by 7 bases, with 13 bases between. Regarding the study as a whole: With TRBV5-6, TRBV5-1 and TRBV20-1 included, about five TRBV segments were more frequent in patients than in controls. Samples prepared in the same batch strongly co-clustered by F measure.

The sample consisted of blood. This clonotype was sampled from a girl aged 10 to 17 with multiple sclerosis. The chain has TRBV4-1 and TRBJ1-4; D perhaps matches TRBD1 (5 bases). CDR3 DNA: TGCGCCAGCAGCCAAGTAGCAGGGTCGAGTGAAAAACTGTTTTTT. This gives the protein CASSQVAGSSEKLFF.